This is a list of T cell receptor beta chains from one sample in a study of blood T cell repertoires in COVID-19. The repertoire was sequenced with immunoSEQ multiplex PCR; TCRdb's copy has only in-frame clones and lacks some. The sample records about 44,000 clones, over 70% being singletons. Source material: peripheral blood. The receptors come from a woman between 40 and 55 years old with acute or convalescent COVID-19. Each CDR3 is given with its conserved first and last residue. A D gene is named only where the DNA matches it firmly. Only part of the rows carry a size: once, few, many, or a class if the clone is expanded.

D	size	V	J	DNA	CDR3
TRBD1	once	TRBV7-2	TRBJ1-5	TGTGCCAGCAGCTCAGGACAGGTTGGGGTAAACCAGCCCCAGCATTTT	CASSSGQVGVNQPQHF
.	once	TRBV30	TRBJ1-2	TGTGCCTGGAGTGTCCAGGAAAACGGCTACACCTTC	CAWSVQENGYTF
.	.	TRBV28	TRBJ1-5	TGTGCCAGCAGTCCAACGGGGAGTAGCAATCAGCCCCAGCATTTT	CASSPTGSSNQPQHF
.	once	TRBV11-2	TRBJ2-4	TGTGCCAGCAGCTTAGTTAGGGACCGGGGGGCCAAAAACATTCAGTACTTC	CASSLVRDRGAKNIQYF
TRBD2	.	TRBV7-9	TRBJ2-3	TGTGCCAGCAGCTTAGCAGCGGGATCTAGCACAGATACGCAGTATTTT	CASSLAAGSSTDTQYF
.	.	TRBV14	TRBJ2-5	TGTGCCAGCAGCCAATCTCGAGAGACCCAGTACTTC	CASSQSRETQYF
TRBD1	.	TRBV27	TRBJ2-2	TGTGCCAGCAGCCGGGACAGGGGGAGGTCCGGGGAGCTGTTTTTT	CASSRDRGRSGELFF
TRBD2	.	TRBV2	TRBJ2-2	TGTGCCAGCGAGGGACTAGCGAACACCGGGGAGCTGTTTTTT	CASEGLANTGELFF
.	.	TRBV24-1	TRBJ1-6	TGTGCCACCAGTGATCCCGGGGACTGGTTGTCCTCAATTTATAATTCACCCCTCCACTTT	CATSDPGDWLSSIYNSPLHF
.	.	TRBV5-4	TRBJ1-1	TGTGCCAGCAGCTTGGACTCGTACACTGAAGCTTTCTTT	CASSLDSYTEAFF
.	.	TRBV9	TRBJ2-7	TGTGCCAGCAGCGTAGCTGATCCCGCTCAGGGCTACGAGCAGTACTTC	CASSVADPAQGYEQYF
.	.	TRBV11-2	TRBJ2-7	TGTGCCAGCAGCTTATACTACGAGCAGTACTTC	CASSLYYEQYF
TRBD2	.	TRBV19	TRBJ2-7	TGTGCCAGTAGTCCCCCCGGGGGGGGCGACGAGCAGTACTTC	CASSPPGGGDEQYF
.	.	TRBV4-1	TRBJ1-2	TGCGCCAGCAGCCCACGGGGAGACTATGGCTACACCTTC	CASSPRGDYGYTF
.	once	TRBV29-1	TRBJ2-7	TGCAGCGTAATACAGGGATCCATCTACGAGCAGTACTTC	CSVIQGSIYEQYF
.	.	TRBV4-1	TRBJ2-1	TGCGCCAGCAGCCAAGAACGGGCAGGGTCCCCTCCTTACAATGAGCAGTTCTTC	CASSQERAGSPPYNEQFF
TRBD1	.	TRBV9	TRBJ1-5	TGTGCCAGCAGCGCAGACAGGGACGGAAATAGCAATCAGCCCCAGCATTTT	CASSADRDGNSNQPQHF
.	.	TRBV7-9	TRBJ1-6	TGTGCCAGCAGCACTATCTCCTATAATTCACCCCTCCACTTT	CASSTISYNSPLHF
TRBD2	.	TRBV5-1	TRBJ2-3	TGCGCCAGCAGCTTGGGCGGACTAGCGGGGAGCACAGATACGCAGTATTTT	CASSLGGLAGSTDTQYF
.	.	TRBV5-1	TRBJ2-5	TGCGCCAGCAGCTTGTTTTCTCAGCAAGAGACCCAGTACTTC	CASSLFSQQETQYF
TRBD2	once	TRBV20-1	TRBJ2-5	TGCAGTGCTAGTGCTAGCGGGGGGGTGGAGACCCAGTACTTC	CSASASGGVETQYF
TRBD1	.	TRBV2	TRBJ1-1	TGTGCCAGCAGGGACAGGGCCCTAGTGAACACTGAAGCTTTCTTT	CASRDRALVNTEAFF
.	few	TRBV2	TRBJ1-4	TGTGCCAGCAGTGGGATGGGAGGGAGTCAAGAAAAACTGTTTTTT	CASSGMGGSQEKLFF